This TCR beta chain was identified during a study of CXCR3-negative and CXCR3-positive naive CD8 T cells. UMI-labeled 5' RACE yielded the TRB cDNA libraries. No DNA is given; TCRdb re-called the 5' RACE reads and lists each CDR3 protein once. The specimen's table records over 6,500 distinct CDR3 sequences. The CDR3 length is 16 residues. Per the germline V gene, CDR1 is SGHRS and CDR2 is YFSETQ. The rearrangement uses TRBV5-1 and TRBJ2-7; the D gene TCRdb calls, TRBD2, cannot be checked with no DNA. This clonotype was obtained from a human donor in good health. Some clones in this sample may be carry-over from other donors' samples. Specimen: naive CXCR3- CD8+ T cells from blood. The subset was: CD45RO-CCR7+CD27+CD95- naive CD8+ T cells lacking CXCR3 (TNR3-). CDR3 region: CASGAPHWGLTYEQYF. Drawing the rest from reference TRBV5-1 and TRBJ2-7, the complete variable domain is KAGVTQTPRYLIKTRGQQVTLSCSPISGHRSVSWYQQTPGQGLQFLFEYFSETQRNKGNFPGRFSGRQFSNSRSEMNVSTLELGDSALYLCASGAPHWGLTYEQYFGPGTRLTVT.